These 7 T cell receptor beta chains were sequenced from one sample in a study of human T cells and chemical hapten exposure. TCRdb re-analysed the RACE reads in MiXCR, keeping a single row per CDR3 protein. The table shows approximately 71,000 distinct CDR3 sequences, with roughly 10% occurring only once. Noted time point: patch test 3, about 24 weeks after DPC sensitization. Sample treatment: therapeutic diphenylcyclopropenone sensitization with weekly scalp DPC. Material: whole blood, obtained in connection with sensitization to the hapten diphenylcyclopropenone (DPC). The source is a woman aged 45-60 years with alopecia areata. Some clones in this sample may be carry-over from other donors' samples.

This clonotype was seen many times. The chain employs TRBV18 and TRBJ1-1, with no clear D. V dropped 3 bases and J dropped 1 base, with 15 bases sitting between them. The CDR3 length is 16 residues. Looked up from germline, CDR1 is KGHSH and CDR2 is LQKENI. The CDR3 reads CASSPSTKRANTEAFF. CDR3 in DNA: TGTGCCAGCTCACCGAGTACCAAACGGGCGAACACTGAAGCTTTCTTT.

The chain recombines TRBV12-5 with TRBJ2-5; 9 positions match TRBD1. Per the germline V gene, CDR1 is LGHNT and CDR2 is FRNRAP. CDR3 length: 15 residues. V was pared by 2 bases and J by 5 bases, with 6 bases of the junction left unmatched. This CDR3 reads CASGLTGQGMETQYF. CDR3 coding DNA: TGTGCTAGTGGTTTGACCGGACAGGGGATGGAGACCCAGTACTTC.

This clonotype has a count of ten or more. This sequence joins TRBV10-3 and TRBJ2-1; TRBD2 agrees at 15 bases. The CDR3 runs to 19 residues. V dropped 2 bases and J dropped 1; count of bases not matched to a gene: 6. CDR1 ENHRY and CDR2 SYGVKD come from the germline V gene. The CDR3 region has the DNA TGTGCCATCAGTGAGACCTCTGGGACTAGCGGGGGGTCCTACAATGAGCAGTTCTTC. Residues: CAISETSGTSGGSYNEQFF.

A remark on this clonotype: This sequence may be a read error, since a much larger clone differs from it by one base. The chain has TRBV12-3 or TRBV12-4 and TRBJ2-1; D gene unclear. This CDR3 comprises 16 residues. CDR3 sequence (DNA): TGTGCCAGCAGTTTAGTCCCAGGCATGGGATACATTGAGCAGTTCTTC. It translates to CASSLVPGMGYIEQFF.

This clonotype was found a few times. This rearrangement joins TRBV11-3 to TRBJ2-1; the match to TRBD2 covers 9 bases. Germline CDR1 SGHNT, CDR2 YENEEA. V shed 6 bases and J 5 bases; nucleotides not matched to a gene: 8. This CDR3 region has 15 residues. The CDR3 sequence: CASRPKRGVDNEQFF. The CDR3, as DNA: TGTGCCAGCAGACCGAAGCGGGGGGTTGACAATGAGCAGTTCTTC. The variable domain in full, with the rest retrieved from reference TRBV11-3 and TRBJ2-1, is EAGVVQSPRYKIIEKKQPVAFWCNPISGHNTLYWYLQNLGQGPELLIRYENEEAVDDSQLPKDRFSAERLKGVDSTLKIQPAELGDSAVYLCASRPKRGVDNEQFFGPGTRLTVL.

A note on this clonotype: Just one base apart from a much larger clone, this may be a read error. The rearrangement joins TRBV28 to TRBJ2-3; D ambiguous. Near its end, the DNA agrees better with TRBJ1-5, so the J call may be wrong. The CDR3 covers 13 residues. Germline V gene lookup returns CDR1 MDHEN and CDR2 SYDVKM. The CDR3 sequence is CASNSFGTDTQHF. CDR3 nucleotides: TGTGCCAGCAACAGCTTTGGCACAGATACGCAGCATTTT.

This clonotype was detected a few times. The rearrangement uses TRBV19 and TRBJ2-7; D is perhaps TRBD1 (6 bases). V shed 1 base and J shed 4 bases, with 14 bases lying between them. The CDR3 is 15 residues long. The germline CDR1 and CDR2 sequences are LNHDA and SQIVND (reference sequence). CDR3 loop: CASSIGGRLGYEQYF. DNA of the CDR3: TGTGCCAGTAGTATAGGGGGGCGACTCGGATACGAGCAGTACTTC.